The clone carrying this TCR beta chain has just a few counts. This sample is drawn from a study of blood T cell repertoires in COVID-19. TCRdb's table, derived via immunoSEQ multiplex PCR, lists solely in-frame clones and lacks some. The repertoire holds about 150,000 clones, about four fifths seen once, with roughly 2.3% in the top ten. The TCR comes from a man between 70 and 80 years old with acute or convalescent COVID-19. Sample: peripheral blood.

The CDR3 DNA reads TGTGCCAGCAGTGGGAATCGCGGGGATAATGAGCAGTTCTTC. It translates to CASSGNRGDNEQFF. The rearrangement links TRBV2 to TRBJ2-1, with D possibly being TRBD2 (6 bases). Per the germline V gene, CDR1 is SNHLY and CDR2 is FYNNEI. V lost 4 bases and J 7 bases, leaving 14 bases between the germline ends. The CDR3 extends over 14 amino acids.